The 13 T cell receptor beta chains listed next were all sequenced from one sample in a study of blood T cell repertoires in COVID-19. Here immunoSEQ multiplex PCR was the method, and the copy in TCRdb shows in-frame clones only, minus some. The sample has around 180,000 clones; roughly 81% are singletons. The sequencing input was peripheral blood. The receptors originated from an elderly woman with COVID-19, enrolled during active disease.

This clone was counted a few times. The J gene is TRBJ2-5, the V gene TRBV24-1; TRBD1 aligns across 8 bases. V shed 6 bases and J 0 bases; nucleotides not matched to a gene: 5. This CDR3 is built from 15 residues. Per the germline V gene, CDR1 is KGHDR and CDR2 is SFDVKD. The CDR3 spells CATSQTGGYQETQYF. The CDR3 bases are TGTGCCACCAGTCAAACAGGGGGGTACCAAGAGACCCAGTACTTC.

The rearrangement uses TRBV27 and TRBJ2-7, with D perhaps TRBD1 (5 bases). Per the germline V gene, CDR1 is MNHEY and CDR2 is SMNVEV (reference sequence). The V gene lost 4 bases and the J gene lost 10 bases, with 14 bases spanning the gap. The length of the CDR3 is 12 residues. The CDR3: CASSSPPGLQYF. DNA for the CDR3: TGTGCCAGCAGTTCCCCCCCAGGGCTTCAGTACTTC.

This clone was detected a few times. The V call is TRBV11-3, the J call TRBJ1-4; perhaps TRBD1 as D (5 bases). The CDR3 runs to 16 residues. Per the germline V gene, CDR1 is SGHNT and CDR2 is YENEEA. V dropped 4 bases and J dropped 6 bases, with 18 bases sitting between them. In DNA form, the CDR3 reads TGTGCCAGCAGCTCACGCTCGGGGGACGAGTATGAAAAACTGTTTTTT. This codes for CASSSRSGDEYEKLFF.

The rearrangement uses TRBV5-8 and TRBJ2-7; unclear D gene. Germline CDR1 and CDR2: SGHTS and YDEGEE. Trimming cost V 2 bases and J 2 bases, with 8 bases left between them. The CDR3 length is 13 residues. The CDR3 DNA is TGTGCCAGCAGCTTTGAGAGGACCTACGAGCAGTACTTC. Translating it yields CASSFERTYEQYF.

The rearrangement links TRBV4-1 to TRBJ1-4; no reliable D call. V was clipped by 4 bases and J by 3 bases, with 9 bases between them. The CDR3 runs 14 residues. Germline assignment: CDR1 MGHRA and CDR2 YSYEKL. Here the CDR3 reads CASSPDGANEKLFF. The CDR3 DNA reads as TGCGCCAGCAGCCCTGACGGGGCTAATGAAAAACTGTTTTTT.

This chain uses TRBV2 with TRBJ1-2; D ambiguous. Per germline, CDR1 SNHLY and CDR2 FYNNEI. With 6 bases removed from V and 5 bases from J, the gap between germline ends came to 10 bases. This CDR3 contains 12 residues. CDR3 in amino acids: CASRPAGYGYTF. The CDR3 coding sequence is TGTGCCAGCAGACCGGCGGGGTATGGCTACACCTTC.

CDR3: CASSLDAGVAHSEAFF. CDR3 DNA sequence: TGTGCCAGCAGCTTGGATGCAGGCGTGGCGCACAGTGAAGCTTTCTTT. The rearrangement joins TRBV5-8 to TRBJ1-1; D call uncertain. Germline CDR1 and CDR2: SGHTS and YDEGEE. V was clipped by 0 bases and J by 7 bases, with 19 bases between them. This CDR3 region has 16 residues.

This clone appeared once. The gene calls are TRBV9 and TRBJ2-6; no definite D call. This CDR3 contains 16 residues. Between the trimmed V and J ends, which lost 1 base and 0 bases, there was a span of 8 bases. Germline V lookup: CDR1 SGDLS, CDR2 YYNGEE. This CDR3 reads CASSVTPYSGANVLTF. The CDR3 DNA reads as TGTGCCAGCAGCGTAACCCCCTACTCTGGGGCCAACGTCCTGACTTTC.

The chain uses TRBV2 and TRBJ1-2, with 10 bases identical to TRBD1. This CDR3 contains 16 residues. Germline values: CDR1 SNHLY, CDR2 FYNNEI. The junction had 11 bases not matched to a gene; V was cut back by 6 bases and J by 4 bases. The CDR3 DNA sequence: TGTGCCAGCAGGTTCGGACAGGGGGTCGGAAGCTATGGCTACACCTTC. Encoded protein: CASRFGQGVGSYGYTF.

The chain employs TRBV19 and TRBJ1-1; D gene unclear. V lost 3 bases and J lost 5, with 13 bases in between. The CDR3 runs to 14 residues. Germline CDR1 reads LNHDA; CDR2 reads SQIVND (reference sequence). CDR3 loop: CASSITVTVTEAFF. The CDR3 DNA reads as TGTGCCAGTAGTATTACGGTGACTGTTACTGAAGCTTTCTTT. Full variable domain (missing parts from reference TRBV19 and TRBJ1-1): DGGITQSPKYLFRKEGQNVTLSCEQNLNHDAMYWYRQDPGQGLRLIYYSQIVNDFQKGDIAEGYSVSREKKESFPLTVTSAQKNPTAFYLCASSITVTVTEAFFGQGTRLTVV.

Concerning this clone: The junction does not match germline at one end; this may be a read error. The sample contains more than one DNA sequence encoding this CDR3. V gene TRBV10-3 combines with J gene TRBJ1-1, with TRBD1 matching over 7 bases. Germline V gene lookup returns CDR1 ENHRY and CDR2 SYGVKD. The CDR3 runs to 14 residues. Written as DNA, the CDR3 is TGTGCCATCAGTGAGTCCCGGGACAGCTATGAAGCCTTCTTT. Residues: CAISESRDSYEAFF.

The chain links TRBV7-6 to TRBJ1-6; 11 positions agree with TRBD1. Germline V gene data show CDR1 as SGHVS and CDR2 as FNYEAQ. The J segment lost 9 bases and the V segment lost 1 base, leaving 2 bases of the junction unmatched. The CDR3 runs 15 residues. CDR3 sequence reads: CASSLGGTGGSPLHF. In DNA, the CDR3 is TGTGCCAGCAGCTTAGGGGGGACAGGGGGTTCACCCCTCCACTTT.

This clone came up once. The chain's CDR3 is CASSPRGRGARETQYF. As DNA, the CDR3 is TGTGCCAGTAGTCCCCGAGGGCGGGGGGCCAGAGAGACCCAGTACTTC. The chain couples TRBV19 to TRBJ2-5; 8 bases match TRBD2. CDR3 length: 16 residues. CDR1 is LNHDA and CDR2 is SQIVND in the germline V gene (reference sequence). J lost 4 bases, V lost 5 bases, and 12 bases had no gene match.